This T cell receptor beta chain is drawn from a study of tumour-infiltrating T cells in Burkitt lymphoma. Study information: Overall and progression-free survival were predicted by productive clonality.

The table came from immunoSEQ multiplex PCR; TCRdb's copy has only in-frame clones and leaves some out. The sample holds over 850 clones, about 12% seen once. Only a few counts were recorded for this clone. The ends were cut back, 0 bases at V and 6 bases at J, with 9 bases in the middle. The CDR3 covers 13 residues. CDR1 and CDR2 (germline): LGHNA, YNFKEQ. This sequence originates from a human donor with diffuse large B-cell lymphoma. The V gene is TRBV4-2, the J gene TRBJ2-7; D not resolved. The sequencing input was tumor tissue. CDR3 sequence: CASSQEWNREQYF. CDR3 nucleotides: TGTGCCAGCAGCCAAGAATGGAATCGCGAGCAGTACTTC.